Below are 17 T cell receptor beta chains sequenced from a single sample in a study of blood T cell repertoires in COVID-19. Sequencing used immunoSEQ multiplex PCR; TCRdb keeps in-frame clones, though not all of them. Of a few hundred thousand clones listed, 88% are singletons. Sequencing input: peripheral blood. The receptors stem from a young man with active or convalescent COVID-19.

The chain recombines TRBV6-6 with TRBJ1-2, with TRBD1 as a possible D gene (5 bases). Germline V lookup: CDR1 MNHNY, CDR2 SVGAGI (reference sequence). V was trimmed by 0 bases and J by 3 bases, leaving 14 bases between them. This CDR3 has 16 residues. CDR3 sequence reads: CASSYSRVLGDYGYTF. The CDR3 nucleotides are TGTGCCAGCAGTTACTCGAGAGTCCTAGGGGACTATGGCTACACCTTC.

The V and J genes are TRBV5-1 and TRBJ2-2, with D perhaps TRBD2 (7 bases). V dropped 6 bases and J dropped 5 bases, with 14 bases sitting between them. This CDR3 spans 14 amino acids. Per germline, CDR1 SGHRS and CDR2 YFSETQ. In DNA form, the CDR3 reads TGCGCCAGCACCTCAGGGGAGGGAACCGGGGAGCTGTTTTTT. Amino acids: CASTSGEGTGELFF.

CDR3 nucleotides: TGCAGCGTTGAAGATTCGGGAAGGAACTATGGCTACACCTTC. Its translation: CSVEDSGRNYGYTF. V is TRBV29-1 and J is TRBJ1-2; D is undetermined. V lost 0 bases, J lost 2 bases, and 10 bases lay in between. The CDR3 sequence is 14 residues long. The germline V gene encodes CDR1 SQVTM and CDR2 ANQGSEA.

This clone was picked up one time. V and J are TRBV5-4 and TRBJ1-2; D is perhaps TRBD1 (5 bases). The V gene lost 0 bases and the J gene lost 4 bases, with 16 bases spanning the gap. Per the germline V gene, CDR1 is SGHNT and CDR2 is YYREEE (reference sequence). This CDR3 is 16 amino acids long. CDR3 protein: CASSLGRGNRPYGYTF. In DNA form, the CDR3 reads TGTGCCAGCAGCTTGGGTCGGGGGAATCGTCCCTATGGCTACACCTTC. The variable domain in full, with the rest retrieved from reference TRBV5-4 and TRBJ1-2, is ETGVTQSPTHLIKTRGQQVTLRCSSQSGHNTVSWYQQALGQGPQFIFQYYREEENGRGNFPPRFSGLQFPNYSSELNVNALELDDSALYLCASSLGRGNRPYGYTFGSGTRLTVV.

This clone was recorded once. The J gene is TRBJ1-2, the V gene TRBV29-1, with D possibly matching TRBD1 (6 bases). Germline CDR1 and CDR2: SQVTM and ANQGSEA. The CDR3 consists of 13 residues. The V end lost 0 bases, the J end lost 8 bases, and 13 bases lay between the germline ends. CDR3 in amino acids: CSVEEAGAQGYTF. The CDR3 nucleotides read TGCAGCGTTGAAGAAGCGGGGGCGCAAGGCTACACCTTC.

CDR3 coding DNA: TGTGCCAGCAGTGCCCTCACAGGGGAAGGGGCTGAAGCTTTCTTT. Protein: CASSALTGEGAEAFF. This chain uses TRBV25-1 with TRBJ1-1; 7 nucleotides line up with TRBD1. The CDR3 is 15 amino acids. V trimming: 4 bases; J trimming: 6 bases; junction bases outside the gene matches: 11. Looked up from germline, CDR1 is MGHDK and CDR2 is SYGVNS.

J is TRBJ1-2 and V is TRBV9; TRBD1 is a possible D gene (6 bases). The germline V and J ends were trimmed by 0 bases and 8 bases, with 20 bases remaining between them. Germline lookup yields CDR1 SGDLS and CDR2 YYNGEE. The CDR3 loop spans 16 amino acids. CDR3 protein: CASSVGKSPQGSGYTF. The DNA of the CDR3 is TGTGCCAGCAGCGTAGGTAAATCCCCGCAGGGGTCCGGCTACACCTTC.

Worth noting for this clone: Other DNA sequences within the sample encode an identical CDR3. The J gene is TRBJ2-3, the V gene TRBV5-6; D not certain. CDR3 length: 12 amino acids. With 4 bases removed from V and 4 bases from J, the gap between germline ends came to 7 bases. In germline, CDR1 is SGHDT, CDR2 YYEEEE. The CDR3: CASSLGADTQYF. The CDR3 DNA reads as TGTGCCAGCAGCCTAGGAGCAGATACGCAGTATTTT.

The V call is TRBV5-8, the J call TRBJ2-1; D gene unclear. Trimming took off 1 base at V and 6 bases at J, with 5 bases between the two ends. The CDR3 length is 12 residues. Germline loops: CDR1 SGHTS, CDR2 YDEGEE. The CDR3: CASSLSGNEQFF. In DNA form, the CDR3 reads TGTGCCAGCAGCTTGTCGGGCAATGAGCAGTTCTTC.

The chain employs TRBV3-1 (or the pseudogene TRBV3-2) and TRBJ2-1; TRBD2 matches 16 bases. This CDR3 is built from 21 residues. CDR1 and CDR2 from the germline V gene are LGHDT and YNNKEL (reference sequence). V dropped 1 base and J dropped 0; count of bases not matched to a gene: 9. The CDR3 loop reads CASSQAPGTSGGAGSYNEQFF. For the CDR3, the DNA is TGTGCCAGCAGCCAAGCGCCGGGGACTAGCGGGGGGGCAGGCTCCTACAATGAGCAGTTCTTC.

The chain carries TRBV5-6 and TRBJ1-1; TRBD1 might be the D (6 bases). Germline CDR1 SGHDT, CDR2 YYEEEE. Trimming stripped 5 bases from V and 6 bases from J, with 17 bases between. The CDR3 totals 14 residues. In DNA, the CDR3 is TGTGCCAGCAGACGGACAGAAGACGTCGCTGAAGCTTTCTTT. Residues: CASRRTEDVAEAFF.

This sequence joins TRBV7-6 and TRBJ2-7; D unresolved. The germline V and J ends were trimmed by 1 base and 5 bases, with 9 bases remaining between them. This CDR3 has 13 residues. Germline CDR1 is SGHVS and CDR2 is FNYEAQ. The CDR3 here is CASSLVWQNEQYF. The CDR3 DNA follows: TGTGCCAGCAGCTTAGTATGGCAAAACGAGCAGTACTTC.

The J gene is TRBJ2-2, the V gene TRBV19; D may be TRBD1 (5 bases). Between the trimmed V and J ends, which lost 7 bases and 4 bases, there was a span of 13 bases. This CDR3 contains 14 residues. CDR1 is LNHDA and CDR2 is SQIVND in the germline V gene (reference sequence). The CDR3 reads CASIHRRGTGELFF. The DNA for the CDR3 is TGTGCCAGTATCCACAGGCGTGGCACCGGGGAGCTGTTTTTT.

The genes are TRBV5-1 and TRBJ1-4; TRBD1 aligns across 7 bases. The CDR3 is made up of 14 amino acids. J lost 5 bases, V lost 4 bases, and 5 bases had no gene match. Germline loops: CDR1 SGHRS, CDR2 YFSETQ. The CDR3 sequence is CASSPGQWNEKLFF. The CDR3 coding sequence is TGCGCCAGCAGCCCGGGACAGTGGAATGAAAAACTGTTTTTT.

CDR3 sequence: CASSLVQGAEAFF. The CDR3 coding sequence is TGTGCCAGCAGCTTGGTACAGGGAGCCGAAGCTTTCTTT. The chain has TRBV5-5 and TRBJ1-1; D is possibly TRBD1 (6 bases). The CDR3 is made up of 13 amino acids. The V gene's germline CDR1 is SGHKS and CDR2 YYEKEE (reference sequence). V was cut by 0 bases and J by 8 bases, with 11 bases left in between.

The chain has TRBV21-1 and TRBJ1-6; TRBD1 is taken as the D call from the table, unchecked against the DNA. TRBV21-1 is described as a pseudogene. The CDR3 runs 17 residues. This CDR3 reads CASSTGPRQGYNSPLHF. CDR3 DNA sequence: TGTGCCAGCAGCACAGGTCCCCGACAGGGCTATAATTCACCCCTCCACTTT.

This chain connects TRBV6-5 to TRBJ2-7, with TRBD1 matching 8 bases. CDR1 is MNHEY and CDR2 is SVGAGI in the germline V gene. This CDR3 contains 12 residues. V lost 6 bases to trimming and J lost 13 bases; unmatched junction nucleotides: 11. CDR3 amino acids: CASSRYRDRLYF. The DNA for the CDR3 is TGTGCCAGCAGCCGCTACCGGGACAGGTTATACTTC.